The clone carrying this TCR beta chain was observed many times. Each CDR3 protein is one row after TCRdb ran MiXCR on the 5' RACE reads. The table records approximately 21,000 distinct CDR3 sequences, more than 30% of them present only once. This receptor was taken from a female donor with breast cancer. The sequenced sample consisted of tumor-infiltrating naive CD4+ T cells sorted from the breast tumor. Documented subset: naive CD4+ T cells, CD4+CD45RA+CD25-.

As DNA, the CDR3 is TGTGCCAGCAGTTACCAGGGTTGGACTGAAGCTTTCTTT. As protein: CASSYQGWTEAFF. V usage is TRBV6-5 and J usage is TRBJ1-1; a weak D match, TRBD1 (5 bases). V shed 2 bases and J shed 5 bases, with 9 bases lying between them. The germline CDR1 and CDR2 sequences are MNHEY and SVGAGI. This CDR3 is 13 amino acids long.